The T cell receptor beta chain described here comes from a study of T cell repertoires in cytomegalovirus infection (dated by TCRdb to between 2018 and 2021). Notes on the research overall: Peptide stimulations targeted recently identified HLA-C-restricted CMV epitopes, whose presentation resists viral immunomodulation, together with well-studied HLA-B-restricted epitopes. Donor HLA type was relevant to the analysis, because carriage of CMV infection together with the matching HLA type was indicated by public TCR beta signatures.

According to the study, the label for this sample's treatment or condition signals: in vitro stimulation with specific CMV peptide epitopes to enrich CMV-specific T cells. What the study reported, not specific to this receptor: The ex vivo response was dominated by HLA-C-restricted CMV-specific TCR beta clonotypes, which also provided the single most frequent clonotype in two of eight donors. Carriers of CMV infection plus the relevant HLA type were discriminated by the cumulative frequency of public TCR beta family members in the study cohort and in an independent roughly 350-donor cohort.

In the case of this clonotype: Its antigen remains undetermined. One end of the junction varies from germline; a read error may be responsible.

The CDR3 sequence holds 16 residues, the cysteine and phenylalanine included. Of all the DNA, just the CDR3 is kept, 48 bases in frame from base 1. The germline V gene gives CDR1 as SGHTA and CDR2 as FQGNSA. The reads were generated on an Illumina HiSeq 1500. TCRdb reanalyzed the raw reads on its own, using fastp at Q25 for trimming and MiXCR for clone calling, and kept in-frame beta chains. Identical CDR3 proteins give one entry, which carries the most common genes and DNA. The sample yields fewer than 1,000,000 distinct CDR3 sequences; under 40% were counted once. 13% of the sample comes from the top ten.

This receptor chain uses TRBV7-2 and TRBJ2-5; TRBD1 is a weak D gene call, 6 bases matching. The specimen comprised cultured CD8+ T cells from PBMCs, sampled from culture after CMV antigen stimulation. The receptor was isolated from a human donor in good health (CMV status not recorded). Some clones in this sample may be carry-over from other donors' samples. CDR3 region: CANSLYRSRGEETQYF. The DNA reads TGTGCCAACAGCTTATATAGGTCCAGGGGAGAAGAGACCCAGTACTTC.